The T cell receptor (beta chain) under discussion was sequenced for a study of technical replicates of blood from several donors. Germline assignment: CDR1 SGHAT and CDR2 FQNNGV. The V end was cut by 4 bases, the J end by 4 bases, with 9 bases between. The CDR3 contains 13 residues. Assay used: immunoSEQ multiplex PCR; TCRdb lists only in-frame clones, some missing. The sample includes under 85,000 clones, more than 85% of them seen just once. The chain employs TRBV11-2 and TRBJ2-3, with D perhaps matching TRBD2 (5 bases). The sequence was collected from a human donor in good health. Sequencing was performed on T cells isolated from PBMCs. CDR3 protein: CASSYGESDTQYF. For the CDR3, the DNA is TGTGCCAGCAGCTATGGGGAGTCAGATACGCAGTATTTT.